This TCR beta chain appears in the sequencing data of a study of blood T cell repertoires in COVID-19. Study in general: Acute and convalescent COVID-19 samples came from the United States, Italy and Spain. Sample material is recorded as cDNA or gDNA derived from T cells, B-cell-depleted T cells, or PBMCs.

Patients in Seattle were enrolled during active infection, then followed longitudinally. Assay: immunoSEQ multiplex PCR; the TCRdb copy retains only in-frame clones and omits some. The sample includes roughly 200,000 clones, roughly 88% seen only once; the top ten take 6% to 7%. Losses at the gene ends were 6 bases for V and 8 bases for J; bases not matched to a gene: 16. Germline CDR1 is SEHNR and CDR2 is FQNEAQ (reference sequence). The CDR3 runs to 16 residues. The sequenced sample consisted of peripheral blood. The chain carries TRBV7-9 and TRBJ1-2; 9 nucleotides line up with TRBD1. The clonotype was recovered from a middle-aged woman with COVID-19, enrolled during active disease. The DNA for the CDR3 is TGTGCCAGCAGACACCGACCCGGACAGGGGAAGGGAGGCTACACCTTC. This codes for CASRHRPGQGKGGYTF.